The clone carrying this T cell receptor beta chain appeared many times. Its specificity is unknown. Fresh peripheral blood, 7.5 to 10 ml, was the source of the PBMCs. The investigators amplified TCR beta CDR3 regions from RNA transcripts. When the TCR CDR3 underwent first-round RT-PCR, the HTBI primer set was used. One entry per CDR3 protein results from TCRdb running MiXCR on the multiplex PCR reads. In the table there are 350,000 to 400,000 distinct CDR3 sequences, about 15% of which are singletons. This sample stems from a study of T cells in Graves' hyperthyroidism and ophthalmopathy. Study-level results: The majority of expanded thyroid clonotypes above 0.001 also appeared in blood.

What was sequenced was blood. The receptor was derived from a woman in her thirties with Graves' hyperthyroidism.

The CDR3 protein is CSAFRTSGRTSTDTQYF. As DNA, the CDR3 is TGCAGTGCGTTCCGGACTAGCGGTAGAACTAGCACAGATACGCAGTATTTT. The chain employs TRBV20-1 and TRBJ2-3, with 10 bases that match TRBD2. The J segment lost 0 bases and the V segment lost 6 bases, leaving 12 bases of the junction unmatched. The CDR3 totals 17 residues. Germline CDR1 DFQATT, CDR2 SNEGSKA (reference sequence).